This TCR beta chain was captured by sequencing in a study of T cell responses to AZD1222 COVID-19 vaccine. Sequencing was performed with immunoSEQ multiplex PCR; in TCRdb, only in-frame clones are kept and a portion is missing. The sample includes some 90,000 clones, around 90% seen only once; the top ten take roughly 5.1%. Details on this clone: The target antigen is unknown.

Study-wide results and limits: Donors were chiefly white British, with a greater number of females, and clonal diversity was perhaps underestimated.

V lost 4 bases and J lost 7; bases outside the gene matches: 11. The CDR3 length is 16 residues. The germline CDR1 and CDR2 sequences are SGDLS and YYNGEE. The source of this sequence is an adult who received the AZD1222 COVID-19 vaccine. V is TRBV9 and J is TRBJ2-2, with 9 bases lining up with TRBD2. The specimen was peripheral blood, collected 28 days after the second AZD1222 dose. CDR3 sequence reads: CASSQRGSGGNGELFF. The DNA of the CDR3 is TGTGCCAGCAGCCAGCGAGGAAGCGGGGGGAACGGGGAGCTGTTTTTT.